The rows below give T cell receptor beta chains drawn from one sample of a study of Graves' ophthalmopathy and Graves' hyperthyroidism. Via MiXCR, TCRdb re-called the multiplex PCR reads, giving one row per CDR3 protein. The sample records approximately 1.2 million distinct CDR3 sequences, less than 45% being singletons. Sequencing input: peripheral blood or thyroid tissue (not recorded which). The receptors originated from an adult man with Graves' hyperthyroidism. The CDR3 runs from the conserved cysteine through the conserved F or W. The D gene is left open where the match is weak. Expanded clones get a size class; other rows say once, few or many, or leave the size out.

D gene: .
V gene: TRBV7-8
clone size: many
J gene: TRBJ2-7
CDR3 protein: CASSFDSGLIYEQYF
CDR3 DNA: TGTGCCAGCAGCTTCGACTCGGGACTCATCTACGAGCAGTACTTC

D gene: .
V gene: TRBV15
clone size: many
J gene: TRBJ2-7
CDR3 protein: CATSMGGDYEQYF
CDR3 DNA: TGTGCCACCAGCATGGGAGGAGACTACGAGCAGTACTTC

D gene: .
V gene: TRBV20-1
clone size: .
J gene: TRBJ1-5
CDR3 protein: CSALGRGAGQPQHF
CDR3 DNA: TGCAGTGCCCTTGGGAGGGGGGCAGGTCAGCCCCAGCATTTT

D gene: TRBD1
V gene: TRBV10-3
clone size: .
J gene: TRBJ2-7
CDR3 protein: CASRTRQGF
CDR3 DNA: TGTGCCAGCAGGACCCGACAGGGTTTC

D gene: TRBD1
V gene: TRBV5-6
clone size: many
J gene: TRBJ1-4
CDR3 protein: CASLGQGEKLFF
CDR3 DNA: TGTGCCAGCTTGGGACAGGGGGAAAAACTGTTTTTT

D gene: .
V gene: TRBV20-1
clone size: few
J gene: TRBJ1-4
CDR3 protein: CSPREGTEKLFF
CDR3 DNA: TGCAGTCCTCGGGAGGGTACGGAAAAACTGTTTTTT

D gene: .
V gene: TRBV29-1
clone size: few
J gene: TRBJ1-2
CDR3 protein: CSVAEHQGSIGYTF
CDR3 DNA: TGCAGCGTTGCCGAACACCAGGGGTCCATTGGCTACACCTTC

D gene: .
V gene: TRBV19
clone size: many
J gene: TRBJ1-3
CDR3 protein: CASRAGEYPGNTIYF
CDR3 DNA: TGTGCCAGTCGGGCAGGAGAATACCCTGGAAACACCATATATTTT

D gene: TRBD2
V gene: TRBV29-1
clone size: .
J gene: TRBJ2-7
CDR3 protein: CSVEGRTGDLGLAGYTYEQYF
CDR3 DNA: TGCAGCGTTGAAGGGAGGACAGGGGACTTGGGACTAGCGGGGTACACCTACGAGCAGTACTTC

D gene: TRBD2
V gene: TRBV7-2
clone size: .
J gene: TRBJ2-7
CDR3 protein: CASSYSSGGSYEQYF
CDR3 DNA: TGTGCCAGCAGCTATTCTAGCGGGGGCTCCTACGAGCAGTACTTC

D gene: .
V gene: TRBV6-5
clone size: few
J gene: TRBJ2-7
CDR3 protein: CASSYTPKMSEQYF
CDR3 DNA: TGTGCCAGCAGTTACACCCCCAAAATGAGCGAGCAGTACTTC

D gene: .
V gene: TRBV29-1
clone size: .
J gene: TRBJ1-2
CDR3 protein: CSVETRAGDGYTF
CDR3 DNA: TGCAGCGTTGAAACTAGGGCAGGGGATGGCTACACCTTC

D gene: .
V gene: TRBV5-4
clone size: .
J gene: TRBJ1-4
CDR3 protein: CASRSQFRAGGEKLFF
CDR3 DNA: TGTGCCAGCAGGTCCCAATTTAGGGCTGGGGGTGAAAAACTGTTTTTT

D gene: .
V gene: TRBV12-3/TRBV12-4
clone size: few
J gene: TRBJ2-7
CDR3 protein: CASRDNHEQYF
CDR3 DNA: TGTGCCAGCAGAGACAACCACGAGCAGTACTTC

D gene: .
V gene: TRBV5-1
clone size: many
J gene: TRBJ1-6
CDR3 protein: CASSTGSSYNSPLHF
CDR3 DNA: TGCGCCAGCAGCACAGGGAGCTCCTATAATTCACCCCTCCACTTT

D gene: .
V gene: TRBV20-1
clone size: .
J gene: TRBJ1-2
CDR3 protein: CSAFPRVYGYTF
CDR3 DNA: TGCAGTGCTTTCCCGAGGGTCTATGGCTACACCTTC

D gene: TRBD2
V gene: TRBV6-2/TRBV6-3
clone size: .
J gene: TRBJ2-7
CDR3 protein: CATELAGSSYEQYF
CDR3 DNA: TGTGCTACCGAACTAGCGGGATCCTCCTACGAGCAGTACTTC

D gene: TRBD2
V gene: TRBV7-3
clone size: many
J gene: TRBJ2-2
CDR3 protein: CASSSTSRGTGELFF
CDR3 DNA: TGTGCCAGCAGCTCGACTAGCCGTGGGACCGGGGAGCTGTTTTTT

D gene: .
V gene: TRBV20-1
clone size: few
J gene: TRBJ2-7
CDR3 protein: CSAKKVLTYEQYF
CDR3 DNA: TGCAGTGCCAAAAAGGTCCTCACCTACGAGCAGTACTTC

D gene: .
V gene: TRBV29-1
clone size: .
J gene: TRBJ1-3
CDR3 protein: CRADPWGSGNTIYF
CDR3 DNA: TGCAGGGCAGACCCATGGGGCTCTGGAAACACCATATATTTT

D gene: .
V gene: TRBV5-1
clone size: many
J gene: TRBJ1-1
CDR3 protein: CASSLDGHLNTEAFF
CDR3 DNA: TGCGCCAGCAGCTTGGACGGACACTTGAACACTGAAGCTTTCTTT

D gene: .
V gene: TRBV7-2
clone size: many
J gene: TRBJ2-7
CDR3 protein: CASSLDRSSYEQYF
CDR3 DNA: TGTGCCAGCAGCTTAGACAGGAGCTCCTACGAGCAGTACTTC

D gene: .
V gene: TRBV10-3
clone size: many
J gene: TRBJ1-2
CDR3 protein: CAITRDGDYGYTF
CDR3 DNA: TGTGCCATCACCCGAGACGGAGACTATGGCTACACCTTC

D gene: TRBD1
V gene: TRBV11-3
clone size: few
J gene: TRBJ2-5
CDR3 protein: CASSLDQGATQYF
CDR3 DNA: TGTGCCAGCAGCTTAGATCAGGGGGCGACCCAGTACTTC

D gene: .
V gene: TRBV25-1
clone size: .
J gene: TRBJ2-7
CDR3 protein: CASTRAGGAPNPYEQYF
CDR3 DNA: TGTGCCAGCACGCGCGCAGGGGGGGCACCTAACCCCTACGAGCAGTACTTC

D gene: TRBD1
V gene: TRBV29-1
clone size: .
J gene: TRBJ1-1
CDR3 protein: CSVDQGQGSTTEAFF
CDR3 DNA: TGCAGCGTTGACCAGGGACAGGGATCGACAACTGAAGCTTTCTTT

D gene: TRBD1
V gene: TRBV7-2
clone size: many
J gene: TRBJ1-2
CDR3 protein: CASSAQGVYGYTF
CDR3 DNA: TGTGCCAGCAGCGCTCAGGGGGTTTACGGCTACACCTTC

D gene: TRBD1
V gene: TRBV2
clone size: .
J gene: TRBJ2-7
CDR3 protein: CASSKGAGQGFEQYF
CDR3 DNA: TGTGCCAGCAGTAAAGGAGCGGGACAGGGATTCGAGCAGTACTTC

D gene: TRBD1
V gene: TRBV10-3
clone size: .
J gene: TRBJ1-2
CDR3 protein: CAVQGDGYTF
CDR3 DNA: TGTGCCGTTCAGGGGGATGGCTACACCTTC

D gene: .
V gene: TRBV2
clone size: many
J gene: TRBJ1-6
CDR3 protein: CASSRRVEDSPLHF
CDR3 DNA: TGTGCCAGCAGTCGCAGGGTTGAGGATTCACCCCTCCACTTT

D gene: .
V gene: TRBV6-2/TRBV6-3
clone size: many
J gene: TRBJ1-1
CDR3 protein: CASTVTELNTEAFF
CDR3 DNA: TGTGCCAGCACCGTGACAGAATTGAACACTGAAGCTTTCTTT

D gene: TRBD1
V gene: TRBV10-3
clone size: .
J gene: TRBJ1-1
CDR3 protein: CAISDPDRGGMNTEAFF
CDR3 DNA: TGTGCCATCAGTGACCCGGACAGGGGTGGAATGAACACTGAAGCTTTCTTT

D gene: .
V gene: TRBV2
clone size: .
J gene: TRBJ1-6
CDR3 protein: CASSERTAGGGSPLHF
CDR3 DNA: TGTGCCAGCAGTGAAAGGACGGCGGGGGGAGGATCACCCCTCCACTTT

D gene: .
V gene: TRBV6-6
clone size: few
J gene: TRBJ1-2
CDR3 protein: CASSSQEFGGYTF
CDR3 DNA: TGTGCCAGCAGTTCGCAGGAGTTTGGTGGCTACACCTTC

D gene: .
V gene: TRBV20-1
clone size: many
J gene: TRBJ1-4
CDR3 protein: CSARIGGEKLFF
CDR3 DNA: TGCAGTGCCCGGATCGGAGGGGAAAAACTGTTTTTT

D gene: TRBD1
V gene: TRBV10-3
clone size: .
J gene: TRBJ2-7
CDR3 protein: CAISDEDRGSEQYF
CDR3 DNA: TGTGCCATCAGTGATGAAGACAGGGGATCCGAGCAGTACTTC

D gene: .
V gene: TRBV7-9
clone size: .
J gene: TRBJ2-7
CDR3 protein: CASSLSLSRDEQYF
CDR3 DNA: TGTGCCAGCAGCTTAAGCCTGTCTCGCGACGAGCAGTACTTC

D gene: .
V gene: TRBV2
clone size: .
J gene: TRBJ2-2
CDR3 protein: CASSAVSAKTGELFF
CDR3 DNA: TGTGCCAGCAGTGCCGTTTCGGCCAAGACCGGGGAGCTGTTTTTT

D gene: .
V gene: TRBV15
clone size: many
J gene: TRBJ1-1
CDR3 protein: CATSRRDAGKAFF
CDR3 DNA: TGTGCCACCAGCAGACGGGACGCCGGAAAAGCTTTCTTT

D gene: TRBD2
V gene: TRBV7-2
clone size: many
J gene: TRBJ2-7
CDR3 protein: CASSSLAGGYYEQYF
CDR3 DNA: TGTGCCAGCAGCTCATTAGCGGGAGGATACTACGAGCAGTACTTC

D gene: TRBD2
V gene: TRBV20-1
clone size: .
J gene: TRBJ2-7
CDR3 protein: CSASGLAGGGEQYF
CDR3 DNA: TGCAGTGCTAGTGGTCTAGCGGGGGGTGGCGAGCAGTACTTC

D gene: .
V gene: TRBV20-1
clone size: many
J gene: TRBJ1-5
CDR3 protein: CSAKRGNQPQHF
CDR3 DNA: TGCAGTGCTAAAAGGGGCAATCAGCCCCAGCATTTT

D gene: TRBD1
V gene: TRBV12-3/TRBV12-4
clone size: few
J gene: TRBJ1-2
CDR3 protein: CASSLLDRGVGYTF
CDR3 DNA: TGTGCCAGCAGTTTACTGGACAGGGGAGTCGGCTACACCTTC

D gene: .
V gene: TRBV24-1
clone size: many
J gene: TRBJ1-4
CDR3 protein: CATSDFGGEKLFF
CDR3 DNA: TGTGCCACCAGTGATTTCGGGGGTGAAAAACTGTTTTTT

D gene: TRBD1
V gene: TRBV5-5
clone size: many
J gene: TRBJ1-6
CDR3 protein: CASSSDRRDNSPLHF
CDR3 DNA: TGTGCCAGCAGCTCGGACAGGAGAGATAATTCACCCCTCCACTTT

D gene: .
V gene: TRBV7-8
clone size: many
J gene: TRBJ2-5
CDR3 protein: CASSLWLQETQYF
CDR3 DNA: TGTGCCAGCAGCTTATGGCTCCAAGAGACCCAGTACTTC